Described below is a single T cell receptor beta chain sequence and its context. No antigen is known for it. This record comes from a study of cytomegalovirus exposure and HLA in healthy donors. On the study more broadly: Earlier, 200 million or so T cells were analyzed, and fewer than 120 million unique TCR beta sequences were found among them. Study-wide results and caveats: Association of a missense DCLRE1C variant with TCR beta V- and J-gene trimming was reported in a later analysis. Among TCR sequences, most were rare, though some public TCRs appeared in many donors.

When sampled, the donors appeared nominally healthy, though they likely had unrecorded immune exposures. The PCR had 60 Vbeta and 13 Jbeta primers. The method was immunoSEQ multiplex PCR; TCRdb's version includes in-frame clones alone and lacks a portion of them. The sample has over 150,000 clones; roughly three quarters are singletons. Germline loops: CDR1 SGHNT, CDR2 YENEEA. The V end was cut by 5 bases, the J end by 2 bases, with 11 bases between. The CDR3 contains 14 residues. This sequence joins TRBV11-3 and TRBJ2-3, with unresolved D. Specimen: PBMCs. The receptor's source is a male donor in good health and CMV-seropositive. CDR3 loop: CASSVHSITDTQYF. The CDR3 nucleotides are TGTGCCAGCAGCGTTCACAGCATCACAGATACGCAGTATTTT.